This T cell receptor beta chain was identified in a study of blood T cells in healthy people across ages. V shed 5 bases, J shed 2 bases, and the junction held 11 bases outside the gene matches. The CDR3 extends over 17 amino acids. Looked up from germline, CDR1 is SGHTA and CDR2 is FQGNSA. For the second PCR, which ran for 7 to 11 cycles, a sample-barcoded 5' primer and a J-beta primer mix were used. TCRdb processed the 5' RACE reads anew with MiXCR; each CDR3 protein has one entry. Of hundreds of thousands of distinct CDR3 sequences in the sample, around 20% are singletons; the top ten hold approximately 3.6%.

V is TRBV7-2 and J is TRBJ2-3, with 9 bases that match TRBD2. The sample was blood. The source is a man between 65 and 85 years old in good health. CDR3 nucleotides: TGTGCCAGCAGCCCTCGGCTAGCGGGATGGAACACAGATACGCAGTATTTT. It encodes CASSPRLAGWNTDTQYF. The full variable domain, completed using reference TRBV7-2 and TRBJ2-3, is GAGVSQSPSNKVTEKGKDVELRCDPISGHTALYWYRQSLGQGLEFLIYFQGNSAPDKSGLPSDRFSAERTGGSVSTLTIQRTQQEDSAVYLCASSPRLAGWNTDTQYFGPGTRLTVL.